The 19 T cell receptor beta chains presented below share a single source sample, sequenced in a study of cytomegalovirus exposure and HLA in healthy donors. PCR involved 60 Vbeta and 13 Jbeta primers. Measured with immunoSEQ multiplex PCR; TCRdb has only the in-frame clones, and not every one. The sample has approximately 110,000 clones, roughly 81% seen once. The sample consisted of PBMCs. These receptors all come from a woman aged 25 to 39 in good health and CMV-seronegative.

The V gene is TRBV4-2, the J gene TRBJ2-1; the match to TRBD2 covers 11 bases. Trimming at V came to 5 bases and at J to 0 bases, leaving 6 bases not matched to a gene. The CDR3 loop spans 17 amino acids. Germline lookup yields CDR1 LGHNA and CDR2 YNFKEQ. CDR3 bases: TGTGCCAGCAGCTTCGGGACTAGCGGAAGCTCCTACAATGAGCAGTTCTTC. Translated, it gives CASSFGTSGSSYNEQFF.

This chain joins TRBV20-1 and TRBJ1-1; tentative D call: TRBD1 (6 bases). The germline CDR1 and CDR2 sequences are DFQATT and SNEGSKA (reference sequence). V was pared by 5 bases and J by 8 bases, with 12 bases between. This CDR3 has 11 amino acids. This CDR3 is CSAEQGLEAFF. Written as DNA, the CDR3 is TGCAGTGCTGAACAGGGTTTGGAAGCTTTCTTT.

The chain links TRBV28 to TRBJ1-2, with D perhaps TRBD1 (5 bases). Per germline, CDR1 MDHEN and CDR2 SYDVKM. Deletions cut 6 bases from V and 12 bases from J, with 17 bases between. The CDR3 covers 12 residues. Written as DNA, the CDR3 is TGTGCCAGCAGGAATGGGGGGGTCAAAGACACCTTC. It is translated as CASRNGGVKDTF.

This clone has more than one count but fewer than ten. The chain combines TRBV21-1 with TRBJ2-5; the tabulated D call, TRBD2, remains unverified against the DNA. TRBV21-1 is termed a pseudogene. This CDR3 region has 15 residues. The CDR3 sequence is CASSNQTSRGETQYF. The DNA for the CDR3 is TGTGCCAGCAGCAACCAGACTAGCAGAGGAGAGACCCAGTACTTC.

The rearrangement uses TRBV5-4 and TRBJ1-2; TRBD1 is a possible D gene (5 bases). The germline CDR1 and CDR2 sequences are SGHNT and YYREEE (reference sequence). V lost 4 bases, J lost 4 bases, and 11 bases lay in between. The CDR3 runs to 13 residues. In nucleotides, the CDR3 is TGTGCCAGCAGCGTTGACAGTCTCTATGGCTACACCTTC. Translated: CASSVDSLYGYTF.

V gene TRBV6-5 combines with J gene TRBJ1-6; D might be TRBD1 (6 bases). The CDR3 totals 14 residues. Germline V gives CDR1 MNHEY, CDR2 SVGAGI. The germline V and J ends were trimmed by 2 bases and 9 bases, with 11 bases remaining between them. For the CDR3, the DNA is TGTGCCAGCAGTTACGGGCAGGGGCCTTCACCCCTCCACTTT. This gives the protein CASSYGQGPSPLHF.

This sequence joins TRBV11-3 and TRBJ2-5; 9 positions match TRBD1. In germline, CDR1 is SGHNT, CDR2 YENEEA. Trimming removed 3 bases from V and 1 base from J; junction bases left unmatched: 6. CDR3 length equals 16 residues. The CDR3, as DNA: TGTGCCAGCAGCTTGGGGGACAGGGCCCCCCAAGAGACCCAGTACTTC. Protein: CASSLGDRAPQETQYF.

The CDR3: CASTRGGAYNEQFF. The CDR3 bases are TGCGCCAGCACCCGCGGAGGGGCCTACAATGAGCAGTTCTTC. The rearrangement links TRBV5-1 to TRBJ2-1, with D possibly TRBD2 on 6 matching bases. From germline, CDR1 is SGHRS and CDR2 YFSETQ. The CDR3 runs 14 residues. The V end lost 6 bases, the J end lost 2 bases, and 12 bases lay between the germline ends.

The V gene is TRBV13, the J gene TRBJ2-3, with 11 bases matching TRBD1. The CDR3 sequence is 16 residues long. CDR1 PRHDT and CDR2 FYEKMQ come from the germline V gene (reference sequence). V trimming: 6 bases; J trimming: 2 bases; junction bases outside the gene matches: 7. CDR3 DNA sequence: TGTGCCAGCAGTCGCCGGGACAGGGGGTACACAGATACGCAGTATTTT. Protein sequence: CASSRRDRGYTDTQYF.

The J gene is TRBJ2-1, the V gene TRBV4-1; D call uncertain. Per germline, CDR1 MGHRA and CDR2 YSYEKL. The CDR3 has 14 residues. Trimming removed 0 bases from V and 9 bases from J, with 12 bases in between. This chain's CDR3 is CASSQESLGSEQFF. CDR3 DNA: TGCGCCAGCAGCCAAGAGAGCCTAGGAAGTGAGCAGTTCTTC.

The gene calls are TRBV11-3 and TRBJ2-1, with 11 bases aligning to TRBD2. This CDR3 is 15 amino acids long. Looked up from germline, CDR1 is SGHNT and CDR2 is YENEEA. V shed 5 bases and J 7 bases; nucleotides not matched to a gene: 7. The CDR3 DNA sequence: TGTGCCAGCAGCACCACTAGCGGGAGAAGAAATGAGCAGTTCTTC. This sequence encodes CASSTTSGRRNEQFF.

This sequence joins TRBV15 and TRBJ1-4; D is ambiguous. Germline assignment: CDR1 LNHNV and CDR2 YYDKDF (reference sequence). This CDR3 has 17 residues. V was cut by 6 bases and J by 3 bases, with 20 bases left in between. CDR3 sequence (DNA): TGTGCCACCAGTTTTTCAGGAGGAGCTAACCCTAATGAAAAACTGTTTTTT. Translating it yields CATSFSGGANPNEKLFF.

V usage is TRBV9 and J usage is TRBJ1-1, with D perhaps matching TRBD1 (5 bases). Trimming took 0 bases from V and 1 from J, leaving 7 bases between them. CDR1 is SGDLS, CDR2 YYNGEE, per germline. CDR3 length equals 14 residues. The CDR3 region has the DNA TGTGCCAGCAGCGTAGGGGGCAGGAACACTGAAGCTTTCTTT. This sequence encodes CASSVGGRNTEAFF.

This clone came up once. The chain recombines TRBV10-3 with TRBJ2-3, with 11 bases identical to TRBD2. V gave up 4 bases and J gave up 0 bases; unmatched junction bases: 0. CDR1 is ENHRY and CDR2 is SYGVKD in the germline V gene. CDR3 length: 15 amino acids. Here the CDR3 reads CAISGLAGSTDTQYF. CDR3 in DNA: TGTGCCATCAGTGGACTAGCGGGGAGCACAGATACGCAGTATTTT.

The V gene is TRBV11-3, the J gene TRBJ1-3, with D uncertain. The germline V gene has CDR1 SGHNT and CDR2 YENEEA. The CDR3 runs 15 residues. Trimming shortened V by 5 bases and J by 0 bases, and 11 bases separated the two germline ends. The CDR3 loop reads CASSHRSDSGNTIYF. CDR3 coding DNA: TGTGCCAGCAGCCATCGCAGCGACTCTGGAAACACCATATATTTT. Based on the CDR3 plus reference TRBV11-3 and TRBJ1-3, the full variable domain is EAGVVQSPRYKIIEKKQPVAFWCNPISGHNTLYWYLQNLGQGPELLIRYENEEAVDDSQLPKDRFSAERLKGVDSTLKIQPAELGDSAVYLCASSHRSDSGNTIYFGEGSWLTVV.

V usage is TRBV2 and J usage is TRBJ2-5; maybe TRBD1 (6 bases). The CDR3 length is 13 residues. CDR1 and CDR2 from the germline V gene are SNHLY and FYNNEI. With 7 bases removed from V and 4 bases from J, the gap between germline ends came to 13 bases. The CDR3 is CASIPRGAETQYF. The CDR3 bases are TGTGCCAGCATCCCCAGGGGTGCAGAGACCCAGTACTTC.

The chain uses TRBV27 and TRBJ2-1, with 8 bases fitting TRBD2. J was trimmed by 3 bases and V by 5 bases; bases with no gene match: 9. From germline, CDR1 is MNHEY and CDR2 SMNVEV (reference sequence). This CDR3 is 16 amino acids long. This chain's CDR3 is CASSQTLAESYNEQFF. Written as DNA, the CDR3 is TGTGCCAGCAGTCAGACACTAGCGGAAAGCTACAATGAGCAGTTCTTC.

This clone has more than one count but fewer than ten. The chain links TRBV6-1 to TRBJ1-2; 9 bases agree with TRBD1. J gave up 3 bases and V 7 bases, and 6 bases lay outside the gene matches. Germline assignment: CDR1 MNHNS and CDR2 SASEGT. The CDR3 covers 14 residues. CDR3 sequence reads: CASTRDRVYYGYTF. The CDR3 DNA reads TGTGCCAGCACGCGGGACAGGGTGTACTATGGCTACACCTTC.

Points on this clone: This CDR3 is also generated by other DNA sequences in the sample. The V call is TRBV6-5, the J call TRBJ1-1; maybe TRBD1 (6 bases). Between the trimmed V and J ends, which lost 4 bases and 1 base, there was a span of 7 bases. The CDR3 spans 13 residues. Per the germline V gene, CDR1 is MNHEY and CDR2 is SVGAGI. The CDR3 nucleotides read TGTGCCAGCAGTTTACAGGGGAACACTGAAGCTTTCTTT. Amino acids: CASSLQGNTEAFF.